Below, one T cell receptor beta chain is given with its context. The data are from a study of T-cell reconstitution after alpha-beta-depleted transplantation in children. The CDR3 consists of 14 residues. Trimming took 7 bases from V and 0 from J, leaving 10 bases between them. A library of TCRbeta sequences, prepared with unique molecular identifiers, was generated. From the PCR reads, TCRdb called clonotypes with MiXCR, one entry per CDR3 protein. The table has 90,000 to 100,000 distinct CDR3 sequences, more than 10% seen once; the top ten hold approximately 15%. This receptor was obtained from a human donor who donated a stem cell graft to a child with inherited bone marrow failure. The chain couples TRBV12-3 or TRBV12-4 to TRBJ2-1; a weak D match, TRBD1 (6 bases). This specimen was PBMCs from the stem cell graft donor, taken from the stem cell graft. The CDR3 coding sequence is TGTGCCAGCAACAGGGCACACTCCTACAATGAGCAGTTCTTC. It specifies CASNRAHSYNEQFF.